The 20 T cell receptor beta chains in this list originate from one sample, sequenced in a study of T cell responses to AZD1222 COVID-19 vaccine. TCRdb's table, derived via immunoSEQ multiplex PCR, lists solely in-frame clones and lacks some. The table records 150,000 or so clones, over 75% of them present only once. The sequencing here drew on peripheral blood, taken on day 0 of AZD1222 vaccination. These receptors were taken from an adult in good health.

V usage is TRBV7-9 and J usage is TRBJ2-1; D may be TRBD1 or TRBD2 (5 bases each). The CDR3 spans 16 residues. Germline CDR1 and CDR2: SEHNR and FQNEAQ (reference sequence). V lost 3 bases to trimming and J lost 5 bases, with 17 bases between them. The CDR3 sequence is CASSFSGPLPHNEQFF. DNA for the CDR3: TGTGCCAGCAGCTTCTCGGGACCCCTCCCCCACAATGAGCAGTTCTTC.

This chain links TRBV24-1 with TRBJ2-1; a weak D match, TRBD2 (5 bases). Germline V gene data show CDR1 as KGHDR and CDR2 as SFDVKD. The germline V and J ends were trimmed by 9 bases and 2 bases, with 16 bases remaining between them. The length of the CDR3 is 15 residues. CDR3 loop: CATGPGGSPYNEQFF. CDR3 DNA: TGTGCCACCGGCCCGGGCGGGTCACCCTACAATGAGCAGTTCTTC.

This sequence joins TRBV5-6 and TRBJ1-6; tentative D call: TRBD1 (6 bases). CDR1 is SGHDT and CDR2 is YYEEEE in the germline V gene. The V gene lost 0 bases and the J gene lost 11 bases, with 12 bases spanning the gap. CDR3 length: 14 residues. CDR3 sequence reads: CASSLERGSAPLHF. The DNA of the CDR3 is TGTGCCAGCAGCTTGGAAAGGGGGAGTGCACCCCTCCACTTT.

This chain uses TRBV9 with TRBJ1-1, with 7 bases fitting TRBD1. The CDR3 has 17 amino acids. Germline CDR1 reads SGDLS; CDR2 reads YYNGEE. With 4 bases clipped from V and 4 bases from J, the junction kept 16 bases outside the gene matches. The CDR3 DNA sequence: TGTGCCAGCAGCCCAGGGGGGGGGCCATTGTTGGGCACTGAAGCTTTCTTT. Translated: CASSPGGGPLLGTEAFF.

Written as DNA, the CDR3 is TGTGCCAGTAGTATTGGATCGGCGATAGCGGGAGAAACCACAGATACGCAGTATTTT. Residues: CASSIGSAIAGETTDTQYF. This chain connects TRBV19 to TRBJ2-3; 9 bases are a match to TRBD2. The CDR3 runs to 19 residues. With V trimmed by 3 bases and J by 2 bases, 15 bases remained unmatched. Looked up from germline, CDR1 is LNHDA and CDR2 is SQIVND (reference sequence).

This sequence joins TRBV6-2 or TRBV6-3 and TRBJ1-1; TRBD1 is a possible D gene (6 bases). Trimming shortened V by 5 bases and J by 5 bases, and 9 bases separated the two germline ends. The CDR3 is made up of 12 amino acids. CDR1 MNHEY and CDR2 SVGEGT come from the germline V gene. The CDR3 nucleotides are TGTGCCAGCAGTCAGGACAGAACTGAAGCTTTCTTT. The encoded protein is CASSQDRTEAFF.

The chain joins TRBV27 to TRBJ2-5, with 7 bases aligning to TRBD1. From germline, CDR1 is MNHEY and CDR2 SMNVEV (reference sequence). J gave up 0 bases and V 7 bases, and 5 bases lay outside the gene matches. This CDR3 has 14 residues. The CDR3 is CASKEGQNQETQYF. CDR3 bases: TGTGCCAGCAAAGAGGGACAGAACCAAGAGACCCAGTACTTC.

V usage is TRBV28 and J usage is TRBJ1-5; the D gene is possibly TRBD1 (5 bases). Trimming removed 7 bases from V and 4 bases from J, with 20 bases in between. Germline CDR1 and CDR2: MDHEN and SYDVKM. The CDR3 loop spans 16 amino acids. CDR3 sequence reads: CASIRPGLTWNQPQHF. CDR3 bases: TGTGCCAGCATAAGACCGGGGCTCACGTGGAATCAGCCCCAGCATTTT.

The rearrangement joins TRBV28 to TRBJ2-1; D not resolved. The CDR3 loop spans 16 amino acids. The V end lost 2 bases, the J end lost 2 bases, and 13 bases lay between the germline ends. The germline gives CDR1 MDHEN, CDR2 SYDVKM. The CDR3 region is CASSLLDPGPYNEQFF. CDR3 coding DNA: TGTGCCAGCAGTTTACTTGACCCGGGCCCCTACAATGAGCAGTTCTTC.

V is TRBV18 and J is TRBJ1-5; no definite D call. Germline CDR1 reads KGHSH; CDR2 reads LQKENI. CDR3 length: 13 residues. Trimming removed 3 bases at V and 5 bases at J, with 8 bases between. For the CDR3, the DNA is TGTGCCAGCTCACCTAGGCCGGATCAGCCCCAGCATTTT. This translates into CASSPRPDQPQHF.

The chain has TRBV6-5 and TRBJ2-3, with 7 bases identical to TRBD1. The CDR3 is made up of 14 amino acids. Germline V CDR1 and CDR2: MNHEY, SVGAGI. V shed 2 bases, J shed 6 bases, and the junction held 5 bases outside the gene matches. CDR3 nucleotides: TGTGCCAGCAGTTACGCCGACAGGGCTGATACGCAGTATTTT. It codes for CASSYADRADTQYF.

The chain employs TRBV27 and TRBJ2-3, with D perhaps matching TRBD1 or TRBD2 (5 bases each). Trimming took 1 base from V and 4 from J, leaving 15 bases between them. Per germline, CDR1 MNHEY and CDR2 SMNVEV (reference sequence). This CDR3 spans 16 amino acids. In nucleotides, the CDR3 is TGTGCCAGCAGTTTATGGTCTGGGGTGGGGGCAGATACGCAGTATTTT. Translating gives CASSLWSGVGADTQYF.

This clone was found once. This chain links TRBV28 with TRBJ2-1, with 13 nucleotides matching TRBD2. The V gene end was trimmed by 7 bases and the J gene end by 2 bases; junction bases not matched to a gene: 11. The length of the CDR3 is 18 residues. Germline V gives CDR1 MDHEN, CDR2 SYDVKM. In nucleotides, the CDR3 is TGTGCCAGCAACGGACTAGCGGGAGTTGTTTCTGCCTACAATGAGCAGTTCTTC. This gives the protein CASNGLAGVVSAYNEQFF.

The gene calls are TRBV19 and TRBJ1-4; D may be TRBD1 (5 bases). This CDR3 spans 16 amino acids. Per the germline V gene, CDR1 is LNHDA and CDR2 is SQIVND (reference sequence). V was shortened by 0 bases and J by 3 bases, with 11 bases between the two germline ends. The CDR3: CASSIEGAGPNEKLFF. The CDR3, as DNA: TGTGCCAGTAGTATAGAAGGGGCTGGGCCTAATGAAAAACTGTTTTTT. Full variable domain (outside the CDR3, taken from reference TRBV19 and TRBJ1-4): DGGITQSPKYLFRKEGQNVTLSCEQNLNHDAMYWYRQDPGQGLRLIYYSQIVNDFQKGDIAEGYSVSREKKESFPLTVTSAQKNPTAFYLCASSIEGAGPNEKLFFGSGTQLSVL.

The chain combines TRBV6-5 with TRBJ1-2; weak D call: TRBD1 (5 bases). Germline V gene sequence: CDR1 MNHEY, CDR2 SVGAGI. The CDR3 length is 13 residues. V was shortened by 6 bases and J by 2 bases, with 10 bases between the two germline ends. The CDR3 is CASRPGRNYGYTF. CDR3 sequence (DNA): TGTGCCAGCAGACCGGGACGGAACTATGGCTACACCTTC.

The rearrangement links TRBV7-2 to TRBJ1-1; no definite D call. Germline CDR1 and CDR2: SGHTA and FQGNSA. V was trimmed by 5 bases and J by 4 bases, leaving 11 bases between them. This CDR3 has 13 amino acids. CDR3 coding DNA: TGTGCCAGCAGCCTCAATCGGGGCACTGAAGCTTTCTTT. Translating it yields CASSLNRGTEAFF.

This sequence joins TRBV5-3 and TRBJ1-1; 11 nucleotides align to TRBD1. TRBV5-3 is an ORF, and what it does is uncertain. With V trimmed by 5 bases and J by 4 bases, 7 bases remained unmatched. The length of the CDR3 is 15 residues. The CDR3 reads CARRGDRGCSTEAFF. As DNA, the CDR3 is TGTGCCAGAAGAGGGGACAGGGGGTGTAGCACTGAAGCTTTCTTT.

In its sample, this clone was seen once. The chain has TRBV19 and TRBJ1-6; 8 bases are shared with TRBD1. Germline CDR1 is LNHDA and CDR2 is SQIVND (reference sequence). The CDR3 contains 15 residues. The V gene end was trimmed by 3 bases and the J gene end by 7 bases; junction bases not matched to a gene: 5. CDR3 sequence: CASSIQGAKNSPLHF. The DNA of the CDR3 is TGTGCCAGTAGTATCCAGGGGGCTAAAAATTCACCCCTCCACTTT.

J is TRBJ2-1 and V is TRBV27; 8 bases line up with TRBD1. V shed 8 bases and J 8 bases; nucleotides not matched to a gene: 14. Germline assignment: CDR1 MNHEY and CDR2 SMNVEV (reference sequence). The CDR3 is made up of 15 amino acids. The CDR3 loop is CASGGQDRVIHEQFF. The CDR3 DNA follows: TGTGCCAGCGGGGGTCAGGACAGGGTAATCCATGAGCAGTTCTTC.

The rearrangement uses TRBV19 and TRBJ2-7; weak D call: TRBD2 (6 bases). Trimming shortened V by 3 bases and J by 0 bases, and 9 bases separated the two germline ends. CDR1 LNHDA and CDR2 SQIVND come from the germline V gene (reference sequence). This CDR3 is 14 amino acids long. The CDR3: CASSIQGLSYEQYF. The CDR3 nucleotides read TGTGCCAGTAGTATCCAGGGACTCTCCTACGAGCAGTACTTC. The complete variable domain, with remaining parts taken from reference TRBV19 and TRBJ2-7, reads DGGITQSPKYLFRKEGQNVTLSCEQNLNHDAMYWYRQDPGQGLRLIYYSQIVNDFQKGDIAEGYSVSREKKESFPLTVTSAQKNPTAFYLCASSIQGLSYEQYFGPGTRLTVT.